Listed below are T cell receptor beta chains from one sample, sequenced in a study of cytomegalovirus exposure and HLA in healthy donors. Sequenced by immunoSEQ multiplex PCR; TCRdb stores in-frame clones only, minus some. The data show some 140,000 clones, over 75% seen once. Sequencing input: PBMCs. These receptors came from a woman aged 45-59 years in good health and CMV-seropositive. CDR3s leave out the opening cysteine and the closing phenylalanine or tryptophan. D genes are given only for firm matches. Where a row states a size, it is once, few, many or the class of an expanded clone; other rows omit it.

v_call	j_call	clone_size	d_call	cdr3_aa
TRBV11-2	TRBJ2-5	NA	TRBD1	ASSLERTGAGETQY
TRBV5-6	TRBJ2-5	NA	NA	ASSFRGQETQY
TRBV27	TRBJ2-5	once	NA	ASSLTPFQETQY
TRBV6-6	TRBJ1-6	NA	NA	ASSLAPETAVS
TRBV2	TRBJ1-3	NA	NA	ASSTERGSGNTIY
TRBV19	TRBJ1-4	NA	NA	ASSQGWSGNEKLF
TRBV7-9	TRBJ1-4	medium-sized	NA	ASSLVSGSTNEKLF
TRBV2	TRBJ2-6	NA	TRBD1	ASSVSRDRQLSGANVLT
TRBV6-5	TRBJ2-4	NA	TRBD2	ASGTSGVPKNIQY
TRBV6-6	TRBJ2-7	NA	TRBD1	ASSSPGTGPYEQY
TRBV2	TRBJ2-7	NA	NA	ATSRDSLPDEQY
TRBV7-3	TRBJ2-4	NA	NA	ASSLSPPQETLQY
TRBV19	TRBJ1-5	NA	NA	ASSILSGGNQPQH
TRBV5-1	TRBJ1-4	NA	NA	ASSLVADEKLF
TRBV6-1	TRBJ1-2	NA	NA	ASSENQGIYGYT
TRBV14	TRBJ1-3	NA	NA	ASSQDTYGGDTIY
TRBV7-9	TRBJ2-7	NA	TRBD1	ASSIPRQGAQY
TRBV4-2	TRBJ2-7	NA	NA	ASSRRGYEQY
TRBV5-1	TRBJ2-3	NA	NA	ASSLVLSVTDTQY
TRBV5-4	TRBJ2-7	NA	NA	ASSLAGTYQREQY
TRBV2	TRBJ1-1	few	TRBD1	ASSEQGAVENTEAF
TRBV4-1	TRBJ2-3	NA	NA	ASSRRQASTDTQY
TRBV23-1	TRBJ1-1	NA	TRBD1	ASSYAGGSSAPEAF
TRBV4-3	TRBJ2-1	NA	TRBD1	ASSNRDRGLYNEQF
TRBV4-3	TRBJ1-4	once	NA	ASSPHFATNEKLF